These 18 T cell receptor beta chains originate from one sample sequenced in a study of T cells in Graves' hyperthyroidism and ophthalmopathy. The TCR beta CDR3 regions underwent amplification using RNA transcripts as the source. TCR CDR3 regions were first amplified by RT-PCR with HTBI primers. MiXCR, applied by TCRdb to the multiplex PCR reads, yields one record per CDR3 protein. The sample carries 350,000 to 450,000 distinct CDR3 sequences, over 11% recorded once. Input material: blood. The receptors come from a woman aged 60-75 years with Graves' hyperthyroidism.

This clonotype was seen more than once but under ten times. The chain is built from TRBV19 and TRBJ2-1; D might be TRBD1 (6 bases). CDR1 and CDR2 (germline): LNHDA, SQIVND (reference sequence). V gave up 1 base and J gave up 10 bases, with 17 bases separating them. This CDR3 has 15 amino acids. The CDR3 sequence: CASSIAGRGNGEQFF. CDR3 bases: TGTGCCAGTAGTATAGCTGGCAGGGGCAACGGGGAGCAGTTCTTC.

This clonotype came up a few times. The chain recombines TRBV7-2 with TRBJ2-3, with D perhaps given as TRBD1 or TRBD2 (6 bases each). Trimming cost V 5 bases and J 6 bases, with 12 bases left between them. The CDR3 is 13 residues long. Germline CDR1 and CDR2: SGHTA and FQGNSA. The CDR3 loop is CASSRGPDDTQYF. In DNA, the CDR3 is TGTGCCAGCAGCCGGGGGCCCGATGATACGCAGTATTTT.

V is TRBV6-1 and J is TRBJ2-5, with no clear D. This CDR3 is built from 13 residues. V was clipped by 3 bases and J by 3 bases, with 8 bases between them. CDR1 and CDR2 (germline): MNHNS, SASEGT. CDR3 loop: CASSDYSKETQYF. CDR3 bases: TGTGCCAGCAGTGATTATAGTAAAGAGACCCAGTACTTC.

This clonotype was seen many times. V and J are TRBV6-1 and TRBJ1-1, with D perhaps matching TRBD1 (6 bases). This CDR3 is 14 amino acids long. With 4 bases removed from V and 5 bases from J, the gap between germline ends came to 14 bases. The germline V gene has CDR1 MNHNS and CDR2 SASEGT. This chain's CDR3 is CASSARGAGTEAFF. The DNA for the CDR3 is TGTGCCAGCAGTGCCAGGGGCGCGGGGACTGAAGCTTTCTTT.

This clonotype was recorded many times. J is TRBJ1-3 and V is TRBV5-1; unclear D gene. Germline CDR1 is SGHRS and CDR2 is YFSETQ. V dropped 1 base and J dropped 0 bases, with 14 bases sitting between them. The CDR3 contains 17 residues. The CDR3 nucleotides read TGCGCCAGCAGCTTGCGAGGCACAACCTTCTCTGGAAACACCATATATTTT. Its protein product is CASSLRGTTFSGNTIYF.

This clonotype was found many times. The CDR3 nucleotides read TGTGCCAGCAGTGATGCCCGGCGCCCCCTCGAGCAGTACTTC. Translated, it gives CASSDARRPLEQYF. The chain combines TRBV2 with TRBJ2-7; D is undetermined. This CDR3 spans 14 amino acids. V was pared by 3 bases and J by 6 bases, with 15 bases between. The germline CDR1 and CDR2 sequences are SNHLY and FYNNEI.

This clonotype occurred many times. The chain recombines TRBV11-2 with TRBJ1-4; D unclear. V shed 0 bases and J shed 10 bases, with 9 bases lying between them. The germline V gene has CDR1 SGHAT and CDR2 FQNNGV. This CDR3 region has 13 residues. CDR3 sequence: CASSLEGWGKLFF. CDR3 sequence (DNA): TGTGCCAGCAGCTTAGAGGGATGGGGAAAACTGTTTTTT.

At least ten counts were recorded for this clonotype. CDR3 nucleotides: TGCAGCGCTCGCACAGGGGAATATGGCTACACCTTC. Residues: CSARTGEYGYTF. The chain combines TRBV29-1 with TRBJ1-2; TRBD1 matches 7 bases. Trimming removed 7 bases from V and 5 bases from J; junction bases left unmatched: 7. CDR3 size: 12 residues. In germline, CDR1 is SQVTM, CDR2 ANQGSEA.

This clonotype was observed at least ten times. V gene TRBV7-9 combines with J gene TRBJ2-1; the match to TRBD1 covers 10 bases. Germline loops: CDR1 SEHNR, CDR2 FQNEAQ (reference sequence). V shed 5 bases, J shed 0 bases, and the junction held 4 bases outside the gene matches. CDR3 length equals 16 residues. CDR3 residues: CASSTRTGGSYNEQFF. In DNA, the CDR3 is TGTGCCAGCAGCACCCGGACAGGGGGCTCCTACAATGAGCAGTTCTTC.

This clonotype was picked up many times. The gene calls are TRBV29-1 and TRBJ2-5; TRBD2 matches 16 bases. This CDR3 has 16 amino acids. V was clipped by 7 bases and J by 5 bases; unmatched bases: 10. Per the germline V gene, CDR1 is SQVTM and CDR2 is ANQGSEA. The DNA for the CDR3 is TGCAGCGCTTCCGGGACTAGCGGGAGGGGGGGCGAGACCCAGTACTTC. Amino acid sequence: CSASGTSGRGGETQYF.

This clonotype was observed many times. The chain joins TRBV11-3 to TRBJ2-1, with 8 bases identical to TRBD2. The CDR3 consists of 18 residues. V gave up 1 base and J gave up 0 bases; unmatched junction bases: 8. Germline-derived CDR1 and CDR2 are SGHNT and YENEEA. The CDR3: CASSLVPGSGSSYNEQFF. DNA for the CDR3: TGTGCCAGCAGCTTAGTTCCGGGAAGCGGGAGCTCCTACAATGAGCAGTTCTTC. The whole variable domain, remainder taken from reference TRBV11-3 and TRBJ2-1, is EAGVVQSPRYKIIEKKQPVAFWCNPISGHNTLYWYLQNLGQGPELLIRYENEEAVDDSQLPKDRFSAERLKGVDSTLKIQPAELGDSAVYLCASSLVPGSGSSYNEQFFGPGTRLTVL.

This clonotype showed up many times. The V call is TRBV2, the J call TRBJ1-2; TRBD1 matches 8 bases. Germline V gene sequence: CDR1 SNHLY, CDR2 FYNNEI. After removal of 6 bases from V and 4 bases from J, the junction contained 16 bases not matched to a gene. CDR3 size: 17 residues. The CDR3 loop reads CASSLIRGREEGYGYTF. In DNA form, the CDR3 reads TGTGCCAGCAGCTTAATCAGGGGGCGTGAGGAAGGCTATGGCTACACCTTC. The full variable domain, its missing parts supplied by reference TRBV2 and TRBJ1-2, is EPEVTQTPSHQVTQMGQEVILRCVPISNHLYFYWYRQILGQKVEFLVSFYNNEISEKSEIFDDQFSVERPDGSNFTLKIRSTKLEDSAMYFCASSLIRGREEGYGYTFGSGTRLTVV.

This clonotype was seen many times. The chain uses TRBV6-1 and TRBJ2-7, with 11 bases identical to TRBD1. The CDR3 extends over 15 amino acids. Germline V gives CDR1 MNHNS, CDR2 SASEGT. The junction had 8 bases not matched to a gene; V was cut back by 5 bases and J by 5 bases. CDR3 DNA sequence: TGTGCCAGCAGTACCCTCCCGGGACAGGGGGACGAGCAGTACTTC. Its translation is CASSTLPGQGDEQYF.

This clonotype was found many times. Mismatch with germline at one junction end may stem from a read error. The chain recombines TRBV7-3 with TRBJ2-7; TRBD2 matches at 8 bases. Looked up from germline, CDR1 is SGHTA and CDR2 is FQGTGA. This CDR3 is 14 amino acids long. CDR3 nucleotide sequence: TGTACCAGCAGCTTACGGGAGGGGGCCTACGAGCAGTACTTC. Translated: CTSSLREGAYEQYF.

In this sample, this clonotype turned up a few times. The chain has TRBV4-1 and TRBJ2-5, with TRBD2 matching over 14 bases. In germline, CDR1 is MGHRA, CDR2 YSYEKL. The CDR3 has 16 amino acids. V shed 4 bases, J shed 5 bases, and the junction held 6 bases outside the gene matches. CDR3 region: CASSPPGTSGSETQYF. The CDR3 nucleotides read TGCGCCAGCAGCCCACCCGGGACTAGCGGGAGTGAGACCCAGTACTTC.

The chain joins TRBV24-1 to TRBJ2-5; TRBD1 aligns across 8 bases. The CDR3 consists of 15 residues. Germline loops: CDR1 KGHDR, CDR2 SFDVKD. Trimming took 1 base from V and 1 from J; bases not matched to a gene: 1. This CDR3 reads CATSDFGTGQETQYF. The CDR3, as DNA: TGTGCCACCAGTGATTTTGGGACAGGCCAAGAGACCCAGTACTTC.

J is TRBJ2-7 and V is TRBV7-9; TRBD1 matches at 9 bases. The length of the CDR3 is 18 residues. Germline V gives CDR1 SEHNR, CDR2 FQNEAQ (reference sequence). Unmatched junction bases numbered 15, after V lost 3 bases and J lost 3 bases. The CDR3 here is CASSFLQGASSGYYEQYF. The CDR3 region has the DNA TGTGCCAGCAGCTTCTTACAGGGGGCGTCTAGCGGATACTACGAGCAGTACTTC.

This clonotype was recorded at least ten times. CDR3 nucleotide sequence: TGTGCCAGCAGCCTACGGGACCTACAAGAGACCCAGTACTTC. This sequence encodes CASSLRDLQETQYF. The genes are TRBV3-1 and TRBJ2-5; D may match TRBD1 or TRBD2 (5 bases each). The CDR3 is made up of 14 amino acids. Germline CDR1 LGHDT, CDR2 YNNKEL (reference sequence). Trimming removed 4 bases at V and 2 bases at J, with 11 bases between.